This passage covers 4 T cell receptor beta chains from one sample sequenced in a study of tumor-infiltrating lymphocytes in primary liver carcinoma. TCR beta cDNA was prepared out of roughly 450 ng total RNA by means of a constant-region primer. Libraries for TCR beta were built through three nested multiplex PCR rounds, which together made up a slightly modified ARM-PCR procedure. In the first two PCR rounds, TRBV1-TRBV30 forward primers were paired with a C-beta reverse primer, and each round lasted around 10 cycles. TCRdb analysed the multiplex PCR reads with MiXCR anew, one entry per CDR3 protein. The table has about 23,000 distinct CDR3 sequences, approximately 77% seen once. Taking about 19-32 mg of unsorted bulk tissue, the authors co-extracted RNA and DNA. The sample was liver tumor tissue from sampling region 5. Subset described: tumor region T5, tumor centre. These TCRs come from a woman aged 25 to 39 with primary liver carcinoma and hepatitis B virus infection.

On this clonotype: This may be a read error, as it is one base from a much larger clone. This chain uses TRBV9 with TRBJ2-3; 11 bases line up with TRBD2. The CDR3 sequence is 18 residues long. The germline gives CDR1 SGDLS, CDR2 YYNGEE. The CDR3 nucleotides read TGTGGCAGCAGCGTCTCATCTAGCGGGAGGCCTCCCGTAGATACGCAGTATTTT. Translation gives CGSSVSSSGRPPVDTQYF.

In this sample, this clonotype turned up many times. Just one base apart from a much larger clone, this may be a read error. This chain connects TRBV28 to TRBJ2-1, with 10 nucleotides matching TRBD2. This CDR3 is built from 20 residues. J gave up 6 bases and V 5 bases, and 22 bases lay outside the gene matches. CDR1 is MDHEN, CDR2 SYDVKM, per germline. CDR3 region: CASSPPSSVLAGGSPNEQFF. The CDR3 nucleotides are TGTGCCAGCAGTCCTCCCTCTTCGGTTTTAGCGGGAGGCAGCCCCAATGAGCAGTTCTTC. Full variable domain (missing parts from reference TRBV28 and TRBJ2-1): DVKVTQSSRYLVKRTGEKVFLECVQDMDHENMFWYRQDPGLGLRLIYFSYDVKMKEKGDIPEGYSVSREKKERFSLILESASTNQTSMYLCASSPPSSVLAGGSPNEQFFGPGTRLTVL.

This clonotype was counted once. At one of its ends the junction is not consistent with the germline gene, which may arise from a read error. The CDR3 nucleotides read TGTTCCACCGCCAGGAGGGACAGTTATTTTTGGCGTGAGCAGTTCTTC. It codes for CSTARRDSYFWREQFF. This sequence joins TRBV24-1 and TRBJ2-1; the D gene is possibly TRBD1 (7 bases). CDR3 length: 16 residues. CDR1 is KGHDR and CDR2 is SFDVKD in the germline V gene.

A note on this clonotype: The junction departs from germline at one end; a sequencing error may be responsible. The chain has TRBV9 and TRBJ2-5; 11 bases are shared with TRBD2. The germline V gene encodes CDR1 SGDLS and CDR2 YYNGEE. CDR3 length: 15 residues. CDR3 DNA: TGTGCCAGCAGCATATGGACTAGCGGGCGAGAGACTCAGTACTTC. It specifies CASSIWTSGRETQYF.